The following is a T cell receptor beta chain sequence with its context. Its antigen is currently unknown. Per germline, CDR1 LNHDA and CDR2 SQIVND (reference sequence). The CDR3 sequence is 14 residues long. Losses at the gene ends were 6 bases for V and 0 bases for J; bases not matched to a gene: 4. The data were obtained in a study of chemoradiotherapy in HPV16-positive cancers. Whole-study context: Functional T-cell assays on a couple of HPV16-positive patients' cells defined candidate HPV-specific clones and common TCR motifs.

Repertoires were sampled repeatedly during chemoradiotherapy. General study results and limits: During treatment, candidate HPV-specific clones and E7-related motifs expanded in tumor.

This table comes from immunoSEQ multiplex PCR, and its TCRdb copy is limited to in-frame clones, with some not included. The table lists about 15,000 clones, 60% to 80% of them singletons. V usage is TRBV19 and J usage is TRBJ1-2; 7 bases are shared with TRBD1. This receptor was obtained from a human donor with HPV-associated anogenital cancer. Collection of the sample occurred from a patient who underwent chemoradiotherapy. CDR3 protein: CASSPGGPNYGYTF. CDR3 DNA sequence: TGTGCCAGTAGCCCAGGGGGTCCTAACTATGGCTACACCTTC.